Shown below are 8 T cell receptor beta chains from a single sample sequenced in a study of T-cell memory formation after mild COVID-19. TCRdb passed the 5' RACE reads through MiXCR, listing each CDR3 protein once. The table lists more than 250,000 distinct CDR3 sequences, over 15% of them singletons, with around a fifth in the top ten. Sequencing was carried out using PBMCs or a T cell subset sorted from them (not recorded which). Receptor source: a man younger than 30 who had mild COVID-19 (a few samples of this study predate the infection). Cell type and time point are not known.

This clonotype was observed many times. V and J are TRBV4-1 and TRBJ2-7, with 11 nucleotides matching TRBD2. Germline V lookup: CDR1 MGHRA, CDR2 YSYEKL. The V segment lost 3 bases and the J segment 6 bases; nucleotides outside the gene matches: 1. CDR3 length equals 13 residues. This CDR3 reads CASSQLAGGEQYV. The CDR3 DNA is TGCGCCAGCAGCCAGCTAGCGGGGGGCGAGCAGTACGTC.

This clonotype came up a few times. This sequence joins TRBV6-2 or TRBV6-3 and TRBJ2-7; D is perhaps TRBD1 (5 bases). The germline V gene encodes CDR1 MNHEY and CDR2 SVGEGT. The CDR3 covers 13 residues. The V and J ends lost 6 bases and 4 bases respectively, with 13 bases between them. This CDR3 reads CASSRVQPYEQYV. Here the CDR3 DNA reads TGTGCCAGCAGCAGGGTCCAACCTTACGAGCAGTACGTC.

This clonotype was counted only a few times. V gene TRBV5-1 combines with J gene TRBJ1-3; D is undetermined. CDR1 is SGHRS and CDR2 is YFSETQ in the germline V gene. V was cut by 2 bases and J by 2 bases, with 8 bases left in between. This CDR3 contains 14 residues. The CDR3, as DNA: TGCGCCAGCAGCTTTGACGGAACTGGAAACACCATATATTTT. Amino acid sequence: CASSFDGTGNTIYF.

The chain joins TRBV5-1 to TRBJ1-5; 9 nucleotides align to TRBD1. The CDR3 runs to 15 residues. In germline, CDR1 is SGHRS, CDR2 YFSETQ. J was trimmed by 6 bases and V by 0 bases; bases with no gene match: 4. CDR3 residues: CASSLEGQGGQPQHF. DNA for the CDR3: TGCGCCAGCAGCTTGGAGGGACAGGGCGGTCAGCCCCAGCATTTT.

This clonotype was picked up a small number of times. The junction differs from germline at one of its ends, possibly a read error. The rearrangement uses TRBV5-5 and TRBJ2-3; 12 bases map to TRBD1. This CDR3 spans 15 amino acids. CDR1 is SGHKS, CDR2 YYEKEE, per germline (reference sequence). The DNA of the CDR3 is TGTGCCAGCAGCATCGGGACAGGGGGCACGGATACGCAGTATTTT. Encoded protein: CASSIGTGGTDTQYF.

The J gene is TRBJ1-4, the V gene TRBV20-1; 8 nucleotides line up with TRBD1. CDR1 DFQATT and CDR2 SNEGSKA come from the germline V gene (reference sequence). V shed 0 bases, J shed 0 bases, and the junction held 6 bases outside the gene matches. The CDR3 length is 17 residues. CDR3 region: CSARDLQGAATNEKLFF. The CDR3 nucleotides read TGCAGTGCTAGAGATCTCCAGGGGGCTGCAACTAATGAAAAACTGTTTTTT.

The V and J genes are TRBV20-1 and TRBJ1-5; D possibly corresponds to TRBD1 (5 bases). This CDR3 has 13 residues. Between the trimmed V and J ends, which lost 2 bases and 7 bases, there was a span of 12 bases. The germline CDR1 and CDR2 sequences are DFQATT and SNEGSKA (reference sequence). The CDR3 region is CSARSTGTQPQHF. DNA of the CDR3: TGCAGTGCTAGATCCACAGGAACCCAGCCCCAGCATTTT.

The chain is built from TRBV12-3 or TRBV12-4 and TRBJ2-3, with D perhaps TRBD2 (5 bases). There are 15 residues in the CDR3. Trimming removed 6 bases from V and 0 bases from J, with 13 bases in between. CDR3: CASSLWGASTDTQYF. CDR3 in DNA: TGTGCCAGCAGCCTCTGGGGAGCTAGCACAGATACGCAGTATTTT.